These 18 T cell receptor beta chains came from one sample sequenced in a study of response to subunit inactivated influenza vaccine. TCRdb redid the calling of the RT-PCR reads with MiXCR, one entry per CDR3 protein. The sample carries under 750,000 distinct CDR3 sequences, approximately 12% recorded once. The sample was PBMCs from blood, taken on the day of vaccination. The receptors originated from a man aged 45-65 years who received an inactivated influenza vaccine.

Concerning this clonotype: A junction end diverges from the germline sequence, so it may reflect a read error. The chain recombines TRBV9 with TRBJ2-3; D might be TRBD2 (5 bases). Germline loops: CDR1 SGDLS, CDR2 YYNGEE. This CDR3 comprises 14 residues. The CDR3 DNA reads as TGTGCCAGTGGGAAGGACTTCGGCACAAATACGCAGTATTTT. Amino acids: CASGKDFGTNTQYF.

The V gene is TRBV9, the J gene TRBJ2-7; D gene unclear. V was pared by 1 base and J by 2 bases, with 16 bases between. Germline CDR1 is SGDLS and CDR2 is YYNGEE. This CDR3 is 16 amino acids long. CDR3 in amino acids: CASSVTGGSLAYEQYF. CDR3 DNA: TGTGCCAGCAGCGTAACGGGTGGATCCTTAGCCTACGAGCAGTACTTC.

This clonotype was detected a few times. This chain connects TRBV20-1 to TRBJ2-6; unclear D gene. The V end lost 1 base, the J end lost 0 bases, and 4 bases lay between the germline ends. CDR1 is DFQATT, CDR2 SNEGSKA, per germline (reference sequence). This CDR3 is 14 amino acids long. CDR3 coding DNA: TGCAGTGCTAGAGTGGACTCTGGGGCCAACGTCCTGACTTTC. Its protein product is CSARVDSGANVLTF.

The CDR3 DNA follows: TGTGCCAGCAGCCATGGGACTGCAACCTACGAGCAGTACTTC. Its translation: CASSHGTATYEQYF. The chain couples TRBV5-6 to TRBJ2-7; tentative D call: TRBD2 (6 bases). This CDR3 has 14 amino acids. Between the trimmed V and J ends, which lost 4 bases and 2 bases, there was a span of 13 bases. In germline, CDR1 is SGHDT, CDR2 YYEEEE.

The V gene is TRBV25-1, the J gene TRBJ1-5, with 11 bases identical to TRBD1. Germline lookup yields CDR1 MGHDK and CDR2 SYGVNS. Trimming removed 6 bases from V and 0 bases from J; junction bases left unmatched: 7. This CDR3 is built from 17 residues. CDR3 sequence (DNA): TGTGCCAGCAGATGGGACAGGGGGGGATATAGCAATCAGCCCCAGCATTTT. Its protein is CASRWDRGGYSNQPQHF.

This clonotype was found many times. The CDR3 DNA sequence: TGTGCCAGCAGTACCGGGACACTTTCCTACAATGAGCAGTTCTTC. Its protein product is CASSTGTLSYNEQFF. The chain has TRBV6-1 and TRBJ2-1; possible D gene TRBD1, 6 bases. The CDR3 totals 15 residues. Germline V gene sequence: CDR1 MNHNS, CDR2 SASEGT. V lost 5 bases and J 1 base, leaving 12 bases between the germline ends.

This clonotype was observed many times. V and J are TRBV7-9 and TRBJ2-5; possible D gene TRBD1, 6 bases. The CDR3 extends over 15 amino acids. V lost 3 bases, J lost 3 bases, and 14 bases lay in between. CDR1 SEHNR and CDR2 FQNEAQ come from the germline V gene (reference sequence). CDR3 coding DNA: TGTGCCAGCAGCTTGGGCCGAACAGGGAAAGAGACCCAGTACTTC. It encodes CASSLGRTGKETQYF.

The gene calls are TRBV7-3 and TRBJ2-1; D might be TRBD2 (6 bases). CDR1 SGHTA and CDR2 FQGTGA come from the germline V gene. The CDR3 runs 17 residues. Between the trimmed V and J ends, which lost 5 bases and 0 bases, there was a span of 17 bases. Written as DNA, the CDR3 is TGTGCCAGCAGCCTCCGAGGCGGAGGGAGCTCCTACAATGAGCAGTTCTTC. It codes for CASSLRGGGSSYNEQFF.

The table lists this clonotype with a few counts. J is TRBJ2-1 and V is TRBV9; D might be TRBD2 (5 bases). The germline V gene encodes CDR1 SGDLS and CDR2 YYNGEE. V lost 4 bases, J lost 6 bases, and 17 bases lay in between. The CDR3 is made up of 15 amino acids. CDR3 nucleotide sequence: TGTGCCAGCAGCAAAAGCCTCCTAGCAAGCAATGAGCAGTTCTTC. Translation gives CASSKSLLASNEQFF.

The chain has TRBV12-3 or TRBV12-4 and TRBJ2-7, with D perhaps assigned TRBD1 or TRBD2 (6 bases each). The CDR3 runs 15 residues. With 5 bases removed from V and 0 bases from J, the gap between germline ends came to 14 bases. The CDR3 is CASSRGGPSSYEQYF. The CDR3 DNA is TGTGCCAGCAGTCGTGGGGGGCCAAGCTCCTACGAGCAGTACTTC.

The gene calls are TRBV6-1 and TRBJ2-1; 12 bases line up with TRBD1. V shed 5 bases, J shed 6 bases, and the junction held 8 bases outside the gene matches. The CDR3 is made up of 16 amino acids. CDR1 and CDR2 (germline): MNHNS, SASEGT. The chain's CDR3 is CASSKRWDRGRNEQFF. CDR3 nucleotides: TGTGCCAGCAGTAAACGCTGGGACAGGGGGCGCAATGAGCAGTTCTTC.

As regards this clonotype: Likely a read error: the CDR3 ends without its conserved phenylalanine or tryptophan. V and J are TRBV5-1 and TRBJ2-7, with TRBD1 as a possible D gene (5 bases). The CDR3 runs to 13 residues. V shed 4 bases and J shed 4 bases, with 12 bases lying between them. Germline V gene sequence: CDR1 SGHRS, CDR2 YFSETQ. This CDR3 is CASSIDSPYEQYY. For the CDR3, the DNA is TGCGCCAGCAGCATCGACAGCCCTTACGAGCAGTACTAC.

V and J are TRBV5-1 and TRBJ2-3; tentative D call: TRBD2 (5 bases). The V and J ends lost 0 bases and 5 bases respectively, with 10 bases between them. CDR3 length: 14 residues. CDR1 SGHRS and CDR2 YFSETQ come from the germline V gene. DNA for the CDR3: TGCGCCAGCAGCTTGGGACTAAGAGGAGATACGCAGTATTTT. As protein: CASSLGLRGDTQYF. Full variable domain (remainder filled in from reference TRBV5-1 and TRBJ2-3): KAGVTQTPRYLIKTRGQQVTLSCSPISGHRSVSWYQQTPGQGLQFLFEYFSETQRNKGNFPGRFSGRQFSNSRSEMNVSTLELGDSALYLCASSLGLRGDTQYFGPGTRLTVL.

The table lists this clonotype with many counts. The chain uses TRBV4-1 and TRBJ2-1; possibly TRBD2 for D (5 bases). Per the germline V gene, CDR1 is MGHRA and CDR2 is YSYEKL. CDR3 size: 17 residues. The V gene lost 1 base and the J gene lost 2 bases, with 15 bases spanning the gap. CDR3 sequence: CASSQVPRASTYNEQFF. The CDR3 bases are TGCGCCAGCAGCCAAGTCCCAAGGGCTAGCACCTACAATGAGCAGTTCTTC.

This clonotype was recorded at least ten times. V usage is TRBV3-1 and J usage is TRBJ2-7; D gene ambiguous. CDR3 size: 14 residues. Per germline, CDR1 LGHDT and CDR2 YNNKEL (reference sequence). V was trimmed by 1 base and J by 2 bases, leaving 9 bases between them. The CDR3 reads CASSQVPLAYEQYF. For the CDR3, the DNA is TGTGCCAGCAGCCAAGTCCCCCTGGCCTACGAGCAGTACTTC.

This chain uses TRBV7-6 with TRBJ2-7, with 11 bases fitting TRBD2. V shed 3 bases, J shed 4 bases, and the junction held 8 bases outside the gene matches. The V gene's germline CDR1 is SGHVS and CDR2 FNYEAQ. The CDR3 covers 16 residues. CDR3 region: CASSFGNTSGSYEQYF. The DNA for the CDR3 is TGTGCCAGCAGCTTTGGCAACACTAGCGGGAGTTACGAGCAGTACTTC.

This clonotype was seen many times. This chain links TRBV7-9 with TRBJ2-1; tentatively, D is TRBD1 (5 bases). Trimming cost V 4 bases and J 6 bases, with 16 bases left between them. This CDR3 comprises 15 residues. Germline V gene sequence: CDR1 SEHNR, CDR2 FQNEAQ (reference sequence). The DNA for the CDR3 is TGTGCCAGCAGCTACAACAAGGGGTGGGGCAATGAGCAGTTCTTC. This translates into CASSYNKGWGNEQFF.

Ten or more counts support this clonotype. The chain joins TRBV12-3 or TRBV12-4 to TRBJ1-4; 7 bases are a match to TRBD1. CDR3 length equals 15 residues. V dropped 5 bases and J dropped 4; count of bases not matched to a gene: 7. CDR3 nucleotide sequence: TGTGCCAGCAGTCCTCGACAGGGTCTTAATGAAAAACTGTTTTTT. This translates into CASSPRQGLNEKLFF.